The clone carrying this T cell receptor beta chain was seen a few times. For TCR, cDNA came from 5'RACE template switching, which added a universal primer site and UMIs. TCRdb processed the 5' RACE reads anew with MiXCR; each CDR3 protein has one entry. The repertoire holds 450,000 to 650,000 distinct CDR3 sequences, with 21% as singletons. This entry belongs to a study of T cells after yellow fever vaccination. Across the study: SMART-Seq v4 Ultra Low Input handled preparation of low-cell-number fractions.

The CDR3 spans 14 residues. The V gene's germline CDR1 is LGHNA and CDR2 YSLEER. Trimming left V 0 bases short and J 6 bases short, with 8 bases between. The input for sequencing was PBMCs, taken about 21 days after the first yellow fever vaccination. The receptor was derived from a young man who received the YFV17D yellow fever vaccine. The rearrangement joins TRBV4-3 to TRBJ2-2, with D possibly matching TRBD2 (5 bases). CDR3 nucleotide sequence: TGCGCCAGCAGCCAAGATGCCGGGGCCGGGGAGCTGTTTTTT. It encodes CASSQDAGAGELFF.